The rows below give T cell receptor beta chains drawn from one sample of a study of shared clonotypes between healthy human individuals. TCRdb keeps only in-frame clones here, not all; method: immunoSEQ multiplex PCR. The sample consists of about 520,000 clones, approximately 80% of them appearing once. The specimen sequenced was PBMCs. The receptor source for this set is a woman aged 40 to 55 in good health. Some clones in this sample may be carry-over from other donors' samples. Each CDR3 is given with its conserved first and last residue. The D gene is left open where the match is weak. A clone size is listed for some rows: how often the clone was seen (once, few, many), or a class if it is expanded.

>-|TRBV30|TRBD1|TRBJ1-4
CAWSVTRRGGGEKLFF
TGTGCCTGGAGTGTTACGAGACGAGGGGGCGGTGAAAAACTGTTTTTT
>-|TRBV6-1|-|TRBJ2-3
CASTQWGSGADTQYF
TGTGCCAGCACTCAGTGGGGGTCAGGGGCAGATACGCAGTATTTT
>-|TRBV5-8|TRBD1|TRBJ1-3
CASTRGLSGNTIYF
TGTGCCAGCACCAGGGGGCTCTCTGGAAACACCATATATTTT
>-|TRBV10-2|-|TRBJ1-4
CASSERRQLNEKLFF
TGCGCCAGCAGTGAGCGACGACAGCTTAATGAAAAACTGTTTTTT
>-|TRBV18|-|TRBJ2-5
CASSPNQETQYF
TGTGCCAGCTCACCTAACCAAGAGACCCAGTACTTC
>-|TRBV4-2|-|TRBJ2-6
CASSPPGSGANVLTF
TGTGCCAGCAGCCCCCCTGGATCCGGGGCCAACGTCCTGACTTTC
>-|TRBV7-3|-|TRBJ1-1
CASSLTSGGTEAFF
TGTGCCAGCAGCTTAACGTCGGGGGGCACTGAAGCTTTCTTT
>-|TRBV27|-|TRBJ2-7
CASSSRLEGEQYF
TGTGCCAGCAGTTCGAGACTAGAAGGCGAGCAGTACTTC
>-|TRBV10-3|TRBD2|TRBJ2-1
CAISEFVGREGRWHEQFF
TGTGCCATCAGTGAGTTTGTGGGGCGGGAGGGCCGGTGGCATGAGCAGTTCTTC
>once|TRBV7-3|-|TRBJ1-1
CASSLGQARNTEAFF
TGTGCCAGCAGCTTAGGGCAGGCGAGGAACACTGAAGCTTTCTTT
>-|TRBV6-4|-|TRBJ1-1
CASSLNGQSHEAFF
TGTGCCAGCAGTCTAAACGGACAGTCCCACGAAGCTTTCTTT
>-|TRBV18|TRBD2|TRBJ2-5
CASSPGLAEETQYF
TGTGCCAGCTCACCCGGACTAGCGGAAGAGACCCAGTACTTC
>-|TRBV10-3|TRBD1|TRBJ1-2
CAISESDRRNYGYTF
TGTGCCATCAGTGAGTCGGACAGGCGAAACTATGGCTACACCTTC
>-|TRBV7-9|TRBD1|TRBJ1-2
CASSPPTGGYGYTF
TGTGCCAGCAGCCCTCCGACAGGGGGGTATGGCTACACCTTC
>once|TRBV7-8|TRBD1|TRBJ2-5
CASSFRQGAMGETQYF
TGTGCCAGCAGCTTCCGACAGGGGGCGATGGGGGAGACCCAGTACTTC
>-|TRBV5-1|-|TRBJ2-3
CASSLTGLTTDTQYF
TGCGCCAGCAGCTTGACGGGACTCACCACAGATACGCAGTATTTT
>-|TRBV6-4|TRBD1|TRBJ2-3
CASSRGTGEADTQYF
TGTGCCAGCAGCCGGGGGACAGGGGAGGCAGATACGCAGTATTTT
>-|TRBV5-5|-|TRBJ1-2
CASSLAAATLNYGYTF
TGTGCCAGCAGCTTGGCCGCAGCGACCCTTAACTATGGCTACACCTTC
>-|TRBV29-1|TRBD1|TRBJ2-1
CSVERDSNEQFF
TGCAGCGTTGAGAGGGACAGCAATGAGCAGTTCTTC
>-|TRBV28|-|TRBJ2-7
CASSSGTPWYEQYF
TGTGCCAGCAGTTCGGGGACCCCCTGGTACGAGCAGTACTTC
>-|TRBV2|TRBD2|TRBJ2-1
CASSESGLAGVGSYNEQFF
TGTGCCAGCAGTGAAAGTGGACTAGCGGGAGTAGGTAGCTACAATGAGCAGTTCTTC
>-|TRBV6-5|-|TRBJ2-7
CASSRRRTIYEQYF
TGTGCCAGCAGCCGCCGCCGGACCATCTACGAGCAGTACTTC
>once|TRBV15|-|TRBJ2-3
CATSRDLATDTQYF
TGTGCCACCAGCAGAGATTTGGCCACAGATACGCAGTATTTT
>-|TRBV11-2|-|TRBJ2-5
CASSGQGETQYF
TGTGCCAGCAGCGGTCAGGGGGAGACCCAGTACTTC
>-|TRBV2|TRBD1|TRBJ1-2
CASSEGQTHYGYTF
TGTGCCAGCAGTGAGGGACAGACACACTATGGCTACACCTTC
>-|TRBV4-2|-|TRBJ1-1
CASSQDGHKNTEAFF
TGTGCCAGCAGCCAAGATGGCCATAAGAACACTGAAGCTTTCTTT
>-|TRBV5-8|TRBD1|TRBJ1-2
CASSHTGQFYGYTF
TGTGCCAGCAGTCATACGGGACAGTTCTATGGCTACACCTTC
>-|TRBV19|TRBD1|TRBJ2-7
CASSAGTGYEQYF
TGTGCCAGTAGTGCCGGGACAGGCTACGAGCAGTACTTC
>few|TRBV5-6|TRBD1|TRBJ2-7
CASSLFFTGQGRGTYEQYF
TGTGCCAGCAGCTTGTTTTTTACGGGACAGGGGCGGGGGACCTACGAGCAGTACTTC
>-|TRBV9|-|TRBJ2-1
CASSGSNEQFF
TGTGCCAGCAGCGGATCCAATGAGCAGTTCTTC
>-|TRBV6-5|TRBD1|TRBJ2-4
CASSLGQGTKNIQYF
TGTGCCAGCAGTCTAGGACAGGGTACCAAAAACATTCAGTACTTC
>-|TRBV28|-|TRBJ2-2
CASSLTGEVGELFF
TGTGCCAGCAGTTTAACGGGAGAGGTCGGGGAGCTGTTTTTT
>once|TRBV6-6|TRBD2|TRBJ2-3
CASRPSGSTDTQYF
TGTGCCAGCAGGCCTAGCGGGAGTACAGATACGCAGTATTTT
>-|TRBV19|-|TRBJ2-5
CASSTLGETQYF
TGTGCCAGTAGTACCCTAGGAGAGACCCAGTACTTC
>-|TRBV6-5|TRBD1|TRBJ1-2
CASRGQGGLGYTF
TGTGCCAGCAGGGGACAGGGAGGTCTCGGCTACACCTTC
>-|TRBV21-1|-|TRBJ2-3
CASRASGSGTDTQYF
TGTGCCAGCCGCGCTAGCGGGAGCGGCACAGATACGCAGTATTTT